This is a list of T cell receptor beta chains from one sample in a study of early T cells in non-severe SARS-CoV-2 infection. Using its own MiXCR run on the 5' RACE reads, TCRdb lists one record per CDR3 protein. The sample has about 66,000 distinct CDR3 sequences, approximately 13% seen once. Source material: whole blood. The source is an adult who was a healthcare worker with PCR-confirmed SARS-CoV-2 infection or an uninfected control (not recorded which). The CDR3 runs from the conserved cysteine through the conserved F or W. A D gene is named only where the DNA matches it firmly. Rows may omit the clone size; those that give it use once, few, many or a size class.

>-|-|TRBJ2-2|TRBV6-1
CASSVQPNTGELFF
TGTGCCAGCAGTGTGCAGCCGAACACCGGGGAGCTGTTTTTT
>few|-|TRBJ1-1|TRBV12-3/TRBV12-4
CASSSGRTNTEAFF
TGTGCCAGCAGTTCGGGACGCACGAACACTGAAGCTTTCTTT
>many|TRBD2|TRBJ2-5|TRBV5-6
CASSLELAGQQETQYF
TGTGCCAGCAGCTTGGAGTTAGCGGGACAACAAGAGACCCAGTACTTC
>-|TRBD2|TRBJ2-3|TRBV19
CASSPSGRSTDTQYF
TGTGCCAGTAGTCCGAGCGGGAGAAGCACAGATACGCAGTATTTT
>-|-|TRBJ1-1|TRBV11-2
CASSLRGNTEAFF
TGTGCCAGCAGCTTAAGGGGGAACACTGAAGCTTTCTTT
>-|TRBD1|TRBJ1-4|TRBV5-1
CASSWGDSNEKLFF
TGCGCCAGCAGCTGGGGGGACAGCAATGAAAAACTGTTTTTT
>few|TRBD1|TRBJ2-5|TRBV7-8
CASSSSTGVETQYF
TGTGCCAGCAGCTCCTCGACAGGGGTCGAGACCCAGTACTTC
>many|TRBD1|TRBJ1-3|TRBV29-1
CSVRTGGERGNTIYF
TGCAGCGTCCGGACAGGGGGCGAGCGTGGAAACACCATATATTTT
>few|-|TRBJ1-1|TRBV20-1
CSAGDGRNTEAFF
TGCAGTGCTGGCGACGGAAGGAACACTGAAGCTTTCTTT
>many|-|TRBJ2-3|TRBV29-1
CSVARASTDTQYF
TGCAGCGTTGCAAGGGCTAGCACAGATACGCAGTATTTT
>-|-|TRBJ2-1|TRBV5-1
CASSVTNEQFF
TGCGCCAGCAGCGTCACTAATGAGCAGTTCTTC
>few|TRBD2|TRBJ2-3|TRBV6-6
CASSYRLAGGFPGTDTQYF
TGTGCCAGCAGTTACCGACTAGCGGGAGGTTTTCCAGGCACAGATACGCAGTATTTT
>-|TRBD1|TRBJ2-3|TRBV11-2
CASSLQGMSTDTQYF
TGTGCCAGCAGTTTACAGGGGATGAGCACAGATACGCAGTATTTT
>many|TRBD1|TRBJ1-2|TRBV29-1
CSVRTGDYGYTF
TGCAGCGTACGAACAGGGGACTATGGCTACACCTTC
>-|-|TRBJ2-1|TRBV6-5
CASSYWGEQFF
TGTGCCAGCAGTTACTGGGGGGAGCAGTTCTTC
>many|-|TRBJ1-6|TRBV27
CASSLRGIGAGSNSPLHF
TGTGCCAGCAGTTTAAGGGGGATCGGGGCAGGATCCAATTCACCCCTCCACTTT
>few|TRBD1|TRBJ2-1|TRBV20-1
CSAYRDRGYNEQFF
TGCAGTGCTTACCGGGACAGGGGTTACAATGAGCAGTTCTTC
>-|-|TRBJ2-4|TRBV28
CASKDSVAKNIQYF
TGTGCCAGCAAGGACAGCGTTGCCAAAAACATTCAGTACTTC
>-|-|TRBJ2-4|TRBV20-1
CSARVVGVRQGF
TGCAGTGCTAGAGTCGTAGGAGTCCGGCAGGGGTTC
>-|-|TRBJ2-7|TRBV20-1
CSAIYGTKDEQYF
TGCAGTGCTATCTACGGGACAAAAGACGAGCAGTACTTC
>-|-|TRBJ2-1|TRBV3-1
CASSQDLEQFF
TGTGCCAGCAGCCAAGACTTGGAGCAGTTCTTC
>many|-|TRBJ2-3|TRBV7-9
CASSLVVPPDTQYF
TGTGCCAGCAGCTTAGTCGTCCCGCCGGATACGCAGTATTTT
>few|-|TRBJ1-2|TRBV3-1
CASSSQAVPGEYTF
TGTGCCAGCAGCTCGCAAGCGGTCCCTGGGGAATACACCTTC
>-|TRBD1|TRBJ2-7|TRBV5-1
CASSLNRDSEQYF
TGCGCCAGCAGCTTAAACCGGGACAGCGAGCAGTACTTC
>-|TRBD2|TRBJ2-7|TRBV19
CASRTSGTYEQYF
TGTGCCAGTAGGACTAGCGGAACCTACGAGCAGTACTTC
>-|-|TRBJ2-7|TRBV5-1
CASSLIGAGYEQYF
TGCGCCAGCAGCTTGATAGGGGCTGGATACGAGCAGTACTTC
>-|-|TRBJ1-1|TRBV28
CASSHPFTEAFF
TGTGCCAGCAGCCACCCCTTTACTGAAGCTTTCTTT
>many|TRBD2|TRBJ2-3|TRBV24-1
CATSDSGTSQTDTQYF
TGTGCCACCAGTGACTCTGGGACTAGCCAGACAGATACGCAGTATTTT
>many|TRBD1|TRBJ1-1|TRBV5-6
CASSLTGEWTEAFF
TGTGCCAGCAGCCTGACAGGGGAATGGACTGAAGCTTTCTTT
>few|-|TRBJ1-2|TRBV28
CASSLGRGYGYTF
TGTGCCAGCAGTTTGGGCAGGGGCTATGGCTACACCTTC
>-|-|TRBJ2-3|TRBV24-1
CATSDLTQSTDTQYF
TGTGCCACCAGTGATTTGACCCAGAGCACAGATACGCAGTATTTT
>-|-|TRBJ2-7|TRBV10-2
CASRQHRQASYEQYF
TGCGCCAGCCGACAACACCGACAGGCCTCCTACGAGCAGTACTTC
>many|-|TRBJ2-7|TRBV4-1
CASSQEEQGSYEQYF
TGCGCCAGCAGCCAAGAAGAACAGGGCTCCTACGAGCAGTACTTC
>few|TRBD1|TRBJ2-2|TRBV27
CASSPQGARTGELFF
TGTGCCAGCAGTCCCCAGGGGGCGCGCACCGGGGAGCTGTTTTTT
>few|-|TRBJ2-7|TRBV29-1
CSVGDGYYEQYF
TGCAGCGTCGGGGACGGGTACTACGAGCAGTACTTC
>few|TRBD1|TRBJ1-2|TRBV25-1
CASSGQGIGYGYTF
TGTGCCAGCAGTGGACAGGGGATCGGCTATGGCTACACCTTC
>-|TRBD1|TRBJ2-7|TRBV30
CAWQRQGLSYEQYF
TGTGCCTGGCAGAGACAGGGGTTGTCCTACGAGCAGTACTTC